The 20 T cell receptor beta chains presented below share a single source sample, sequenced in a study of blood T cell repertoires in COVID-19 (dated by TCRdb to the early 2020s). Libraries were built with the immunoSEQ multiplex PCR assay. TCRdb's version of the immuneACCESS table is confined to in-frame rearrangements and falls short of the full clone set. An unresolved V gene accounts for under half of the shortfall where checked; the remainder is of unknown origin. This sample is represented by 200,000 to 250,000 clones; under 85% of them were singletons. The top ten clones comprise approximately 1.8% of the sample. The sequencing input was PBMCs or T cells enriched from blood (not recorded which). These receptors were taken from a man aged 55 to 70 who had recovered from COVID-19.

V is TRBV11-2 and J is TRBJ2-7; TRBD1 aligns across 9 bases. This CDR3 is 14 amino acids long. The V gene's germline CDR1 is SGHAT and CDR2 FQNNGV. V lost 3 bases and J lost 3; bases outside the gene matches: 3. The CDR3 DNA sequence: TGTGCCAGCAGCTTTAGGACAGGGGTCTACGAGCAGTACTTC. Its translation: CASSFRTGVYEQYF.

V gene TRBV19 combines with J gene TRBJ2-7; 9 positions match TRBD1. Trimming cost V 2 bases and J 4 bases; bases outside gene matches: 9. CDR3 length: 16 amino acids. CDR1 and CDR2 (germline): LNHDA, SQIVND (reference sequence). Written as DNA, the CDR3 is TGTGCCAGTAGTATAATTCCGACCGGGACAGGGTACGAGCAGTACTTC. Translation: CASSIIPTGTGYEQYF.

The V and J genes are TRBV5-1 and TRBJ2-3, with 15 positions matching TRBD2. V trimming: 4 bases; J trimming: 4 bases; junction bases outside the gene matches: 7. The V gene's germline CDR1 is SGHRS and CDR2 YFSETQ. This CDR3 comprises 17 residues. For the CDR3, the DNA is TGCGCCAGCAGCGTCGGGACTAGCGGGGGGCATTCAGATACGCAGTATTTT. Its translation: CASSVGTSGGHSDTQYF.

This clone was seen a handful of times. The chain combines TRBV5-6 with TRBJ2-3, with 8 bases fitting TRBD2. The CDR3 contains 16 residues. The germline V gene encodes CDR1 SGHDT and CDR2 YYEEEE. With 0 bases clipped from V and 3 bases from J, the junction kept 6 bases outside the gene matches. The CDR3, as DNA: TGTGCCAGCAGCTTGGATCCGGGGGGGCGTACAGATACGCAGTATTTT. Translation gives CASSLDPGGRTDTQYF.

The V gene is TRBV21-1, the J gene TRBJ2-5; TRBD1, as called in the table, went unchecked against the DNA. TRBV21-1 is labeled a pseudogene. The CDR3 loop spans 18 amino acids. This CDR3 reads CASSKRGRQRRTQETQYF. CDR3 nucleotide sequence: TGTGCCAGCAGCAAAAGGGGCCGGCAACGGAGAACCCAAGAGACCCAGTACTTC.

In its sample, this clone was seen a few times. The CDR3 bases are TGTGCCAGTAGTCCCCCTATGGGGAGGGGACAGCCCCAGCATTTT. It encodes CASSPPMGRGQPQHF. The rearrangement uses TRBV19 and TRBJ1-5; TRBD1 is a possible D gene (5 bases). Trimming left V 5 bases short and J 7 bases short, with 18 bases between. The V gene's germline CDR1 is LNHDA and CDR2 SQIVND (reference sequence). This CDR3 has 15 amino acids. Based on the CDR3 plus reference TRBV19 and TRBJ1-5, the full variable domain is DGGITQSPKYLFRKEGQNVTLSCEQNLNHDAMYWYRQDPGQGLRLIYYSQIVNDFQKGDIAEGYSVSREKKESFPLTVTSAQKNPTAFYLCASSPPMGRGQPQHFGDGTRLSIL.

CDR3 DNA sequence: TGTGCCAGCAGCGGGACAGACTCTGGAAACACCATATATTTT. Translated: CASSGTDSGNTIYF. The chain is built from TRBV7-2 and TRBJ1-3; 7 nucleotides align to TRBD1. V shed 5 bases, J shed 0 bases, and the junction held 1 base outside the gene matches. The CDR3 has 14 amino acids. The germline V gene has CDR1 SGHTA and CDR2 FQGNSA.

J is TRBJ2-5 and V is TRBV12-5; 11 bases fit TRBD2. CDR3 length equals 17 residues. From germline, CDR1 is LGHNT and CDR2 FRNRAP. The trim removed 0 bases at V and 5 bases at J, leaving 8 bases unmatched. The CDR3 protein is CASGLVFTSGGRETQYF. The DNA of the CDR3 is TGTGCTAGTGGTTTGGTCTTTACTAGCGGGGGTCGGGAGACCCAGTACTTC.

This clone has only one observation. The J gene is TRBJ1-2, the V gene TRBV4-3; 7 bases fit TRBD1. This CDR3 is 13 amino acids long. Germline CDR1 LGHNA, CDR2 YSLEER. Trimming at V came to 4 bases and at J to 8 bases, leaving 7 bases not matched to a gene. The chain's CDR3 is CASSLWTGGGYTF. CDR3 DNA: TGCGCCAGCAGCCTTTGGACAGGCGGGGGCTACACCTTC.

The chain joins TRBV10-3 to TRBJ1-2; weak D call: TRBD1 (6 bases). The CDR3 contains 15 residues. Germline values: CDR1 ENHRY, CDR2 SYGVKD. V gave up 3 bases and J gave up 4 bases, with 15 bases separating them. The CDR3: CAISEGGQASYGYTF. CDR3 bases: TGTGCCATCAGTGAAGGGGGACAAGCTTCCTATGGCTACACCTTC.

This clone was counted between two and nine times. The gene calls are TRBV15 and TRBJ1-2; D might be TRBD1 (5 bases). There are 15 residues in the CDR3. Trimming removed 0 bases at V and 5 bases at J, with 13 bases between. Germline V lookup: CDR1 LNHNV, CDR2 YYDKDF (reference sequence). The CDR3 spells CATSRERGLGYGYTF. Written as DNA, the CDR3 is TGTGCCACCAGCAGAGAAAGGGGATTGGGGTATGGCTACACCTTC.

This chain links TRBV15 with TRBJ1-6, with D unclear. CDR3 length: 17 amino acids. The V gene's germline CDR1 is LNHNV and CDR2 YYDKDF (reference sequence). V was pared by 1 base and J by 0 bases, with 10 bases between. The CDR3 region has the DNA TGTGCCACCAGCAGAGCGAGCTACAGCTCCTATAATTCACCCCTCCACTTT. Translation: CATSRASYSSYNSPLHF.

The J gene is TRBJ1-2, the V gene TRBV27, with TRBD1 matching 7 bases. In germline, CDR1 is MNHEY, CDR2 SMNVEV (reference sequence). Germline trimming cut 5 bases from V and 7 bases from J; bases unmatched to any gene: 4. There are 12 residues in the CDR3. As DNA, the CDR3 is TGTGCCAGCAGTCTGAGGGGGCTTGGCTACACCTTC. It translates to CASSLRGLGYTF.

V usage is TRBV5-1 and J usage is TRBJ1-4, with D possibly TRBD1 on 5 matching bases. Deletions cut 0 bases from V and 1 base from J, with 7 bases between. This CDR3 contains 15 residues. Per the germline V gene, CDR1 is SGHRS and CDR2 is YFSETQ. DNA of the CDR3: TGCGCCAGCAGCTTGGAACAGGAAACTAATGAAAAACTGTTTTTT. Protein product: CASSLEQETNEKLFF. Using reference TRBV5-1 and TRBJ1-4 for the parts outside the CDR3, the full variable domain is KAGVTQTPRYLIKTRGQQVTLSCSPISGHRSVSWYQQTPGQGLQFLFEYFSETQRNKGNFPGRFSGRQFSNSRSEMNVSTLELGDSALYLCASSLEQETNEKLFFGSGTQLSVL.

The chain uses TRBV9 and TRBJ1-4; no firm D call. The CDR3 sequence is 15 residues long. V was cut by 0 bases and J by 4 bases, with 10 bases left in between. Germline lookup yields CDR1 SGDLS and CDR2 YYNGEE. DNA of the CDR3: TGTGCCAGCAGCGTAGGTCCCGGACTTAATGAAAAACTGTTTTTT. It is translated as CASSVGPGLNEKLFF.

The chain carries TRBV9 and TRBJ2-7, with D hard to call. Trimming removed 3 bases at V and 5 bases at J, with 12 bases between. Germline V gene sequence: CDR1 SGDLS, CDR2 YYNGEE. The CDR3 has 13 residues. For the CDR3, the DNA is TGTGCCAGCAGCGCATTCCCATCGGACGAGCAGTACTTC. This translates into CASSAFPSDEQYF.

The genes are TRBV19 and TRBJ1-1; 8 bases line up with TRBD1. The ends lost 4 bases at V and 0 bases at J; junction bases unmatched: 4. This CDR3 comprises 15 residues. Germline CDR1 and CDR2: LNHDA and SQIVND (reference sequence). The CDR3 sequence: CASSTGTGVNTEAFF. The CDR3 DNA reads as TGTGCCAGTAGTACCGGGACAGGAGTGAACACTGAAGCTTTCTTT.

V and J are TRBV7-3 and TRBJ1-1; weak D call: TRBD1 (5 bases). Germline values: CDR1 SGHTA, CDR2 FQGTGA. Trimming shortened V by 5 bases and J by 1 base, and 11 bases separated the two germline ends. CDR3 length: 14 amino acids. CDR3 sequence (DNA): TGTGCCAGCAGCCCGGGGGGGAAGAACACTGAAGCTTTCTTT. It translates to CASSPGGKNTEAFF.

This clone was counted a few times. This sequence joins TRBV4-3 and TRBJ1-2; maybe TRBD1 (5 bases). The length of the CDR3 is 15 residues. Germline loops: CDR1 LGHNA, CDR2 YSLEER. V lost 0 bases to trimming and J lost 3 bases, with 11 bases between them. The CDR3 coding sequence is TGCGCCAGCAGCCAAGAGGGGGGGAAGGACTATGGCTACACCTTC. Protein sequence: CASSQEGGKDYGYTF.

The V call is TRBV12-3 or TRBV12-4, the J call TRBJ2-1; D ambiguous. The V end was cut by 8 bases, the J end by 12 bases, with 14 bases between. This CDR3 contains 11 residues. The CDR3 coding sequence is TGTGCCAGCGCCCTGCGGCTGGCGCAGTTCTTC. Residues: CASALRLAQFF.